This is a list of T cell receptor beta chains from one sample in a study of vaccination and CD4 T cells after COVID-19. TCRdb used MiXCR to reprocess the PCR reads, holding one entry per CDR3 protein. In the table there are over 8,500 distinct CDR3 sequences, approximately 71% of which are singletons. No antigen has been assigned to these receptors. This specimen was CD4+ T cells from blood, cultured in vitro, taken before SARS-CoV-2 vaccination. These receptors originate from a human donor who had recovered from COVID-19. Each CDR3 is given with its conserved first and last residue. The D gene is left open where the match is weak. A row's size may be missing; if present it is once, few, many or a size class.

TRBV7-2,TRBD1,TRBJ1-2,few,CASSSGGQGRDGYTF,TGTGCCAGCAGCTCAGGGGGTCAGGGGAGAGATGGCTACACCTTC
TRBV20-1,NA,TRBJ2-3,large,CSKQGSSTDTQYF,TGCAGCAAACAGGGATCTAGCACAGATACGCAGTATTTT
TRBV7-2,NA,TRBJ2-3,NA,CASSLTENTDTQYF,TGTGCCAGCAGCTTGACAGAAAACACAGATACGCAGTATTTT
TRBV6-1,TRBD1,TRBJ2-3,NA,CASREDRGGDTQYF,TGTGCCAGCAGAGAGGACAGGGGCGGAGATACGCAGTATTTT
TRBV6-4,NA,TRBJ2-1,NA,CASSDGSSYNGQFF,TGTGCCAGCAGTGACGGGAGCTCCTACAATGGGCAGTTCTTC
TRBV19,NA,TRBJ1-1,NA,CASSPDRKNTEAFF,TGTGCCAGTAGTCCAGACAGGAAGAACACTGAAGCTTTCTTT
TRBV6-1,TRBD1,TRBJ1-2,few,CASSTRDRDYGYTF,TGTGCCAGCAGTACACGGGACAGGGACTATGGCTACACCTTC
TRBV27,NA,TRBJ2-6,NA,CASRPGSIGANVLTF,TGTGCCAGCAGACCAGGGTCGATTGGGGCCAACGTCCTGACTTTC
TRBV15,TRBD2,TRBJ2-7,NA,CATSATSVGHEQYF,TGTGCCACCAGCGCGACTAGCGTCGGCCACGAGCAGTACTTC
TRBV6-1,NA,TRBJ2-5,NA,CASREGFPETQYF,TGTGCCAGCAGGGAGGGTTTCCCAGAGACCCAGTACTTC
TRBV30,NA,TRBJ1-5,once,CAWSASDWYSNQPQHF,TGTGCCTGGAGTGCCTCGGACTGGTATAGCAATCAGCCCCAGCATTTT
TRBV7-2,TRBD1,TRBJ1-2,NA,CASSLERQGYGYTF,TGTGCCAGCAGCTTAGAGCGACAGGGCTATGGCTACACCTTC
TRBV20-1,NA,TRBJ1-3,NA,CSAPIPGSGNTIYF,TGCAGTGCTCCTATACCTGGCTCTGGAAACACCATATATTTT
TRBV7-9,NA,TRBJ2-5,NA,CASSLGTGVVETQYF,TGTGCCAGCAGCTTGGGGACGGGAGTGGTAGAGACCCAGTACTTC